Listed below are T cell receptor beta chains from one sample, sequenced in a study of blood T cell repertoires in COVID-19. Here immunoSEQ multiplex PCR was the method, and the copy in TCRdb shows in-frame clones only, minus some. The table shows about 140,000 clones, with about 89% occurring only once. Material: PBMCs or T cells enriched from blood (not recorded which). Receptor source: a man in his 60s who had recovered from COVID-19. Each CDR3 is given with its conserved first and last residue. The order of the fields is V gene, J gene, D gene, clone size, CDR3 protein, CDR3 DNA. A D gene is named only where the DNA matches it firmly. Not all rows give a size; the values are once, few, many and, for expanded clones, a class.

TRBV10-3	TRBJ2-7	NA	NA	CAISPDIPQEQYF	TGTGCCATCAGTCCCGACATCCCTCAAGAGCAGTACTTC
TRBV5-1	TRBJ2-5	NA	NA	CASSLSAPGDRSYQETQYF	TGCGCCAGCAGTCTTTCCGCCCCAGGGGACCGCTCATACCAAGAGACCCAGTACTTC
TRBV27	TRBJ1-5	NA	few	CASSFTHGGGQPQHF	TGTGCCAGCAGTTTTACCCACGGAGGTGGGCAGCCCCAGCATTTT
TRBV19	TRBJ2-5	TRBD2	NA	CASSKLGLAVAGQETQYF	TGTGCCAGTAGCAAATTGGGGCTAGCGGTAGCGGGACAAGAGACCCAGTACTTC
TRBV10-3	TRBJ1-1	NA	once	CAISESVREAEAFF	TGTGCCATCAGTGAGTCCGTCAGGGAGGCGGAAGCTTTCTTT
TRBV19	TRBJ2-2	TRBD1	NA	CASSTPPGQGDGELFF	TGTGCCAGTAGTACACCACCGGGACAGGGAGACGGGGAGCTGTTTTTT
TRBV7-9	TRBJ1-4	NA	NA	CASSLGRGGNEKLFF	TGTGCCAGCAGCCTCGGCAGGGGTGGTAATGAAAAACTGTTTTTT
TRBV5-1	TRBJ2-1	TRBD2	NA	CASRRGNEQFF	TGCGCCAGTAGGCGGGGGAATGAGCAGTTCTTC
TRBV6-5	TRBJ2-7	NA	NA	CASRTGHLSSYEQYF	TGTGCCAGCAGGACAGGACACCTGAGCTCCTACGAGCAGTACTTC
TRBV9	TRBJ2-7	NA	NA	CASSVVAGHNEQYF	TGTGCCAGCAGCGTAGTAGCCGGACATAACGAGCAGTACTTC
TRBV2	TRBJ2-3	NA	NA	CASSEGRGHNRDTQYF	TGTGCCAGCAGTGAGGGGCGGGGGCATAATAGAGATACGCAGTATTTT
TRBV28	TRBJ1-4	NA	NA	CASRPPGALEKLFF	TGTGCCAGCAGACCCCCAGGGGCCCTTGAAAAACTGTTTTTT
TRBV30	TRBJ1-4	NA	NA	CAGGLYEKLFF	TGTGCCGGGGGGCTATATGAAAAACTGTTTTTT
TRBV3-1/TRBV3-2	TRBJ2-3	NA	once	CASSQDRGDTQYF	TGTGCCAGCAGCCAAGATAGGGGGGATACGCAGTATTTT
TRBV28	TRBJ1-4	NA	once	CASSKVGVTEKLFF	TGTGCCAGCAGTAAGGTGGGCGTCACTGAAAAACTGTTTTTT
TRBV7-7	TRBJ2-2	TRBD2	NA	CASRKAGVDTGELFF	TGTGCTAGCAGAAAAGCGGGAGTCGATACCGGGGAGCTGTTTTTT
TRBV2	TRBJ1-5	NA	NA	CASGSRNQPQHF	TGTGCCAGCGGTTCGAGGAATCAGCCCCAGCATTTT
TRBV5-1	TRBJ1-3	NA	NA	CASRDGPFGNTIYF	TGCGCCAGCAGAGATGGCCCATTCGGAAACACCATATATTTT
TRBV19	TRBJ1-1	NA	few	CASSMEPGLKAFF	TGTGCCAGTAGTATGGAACCGGGACTTAAAGCTTTCTTT